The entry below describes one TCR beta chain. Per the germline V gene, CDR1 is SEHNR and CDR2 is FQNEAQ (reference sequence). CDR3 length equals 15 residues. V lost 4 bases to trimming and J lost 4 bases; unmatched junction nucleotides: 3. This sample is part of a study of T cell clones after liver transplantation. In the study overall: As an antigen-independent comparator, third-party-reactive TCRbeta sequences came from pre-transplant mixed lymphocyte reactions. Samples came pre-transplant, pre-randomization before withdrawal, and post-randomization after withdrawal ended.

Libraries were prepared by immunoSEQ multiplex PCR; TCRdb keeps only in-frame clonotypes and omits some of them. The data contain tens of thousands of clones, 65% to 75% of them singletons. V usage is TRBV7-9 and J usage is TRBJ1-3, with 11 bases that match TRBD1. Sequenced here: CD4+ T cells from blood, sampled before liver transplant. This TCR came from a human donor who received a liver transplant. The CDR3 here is CASSSGQGEGNTIYF. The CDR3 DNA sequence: TGTGCCAGCAGCTCGGGACAGGGGGAAGGAAACACCATATATTTT.